Listed below are T cell receptor beta chains from one sample, sequenced in a study of shared clonotypes between healthy human individuals. This table comes from immunoSEQ multiplex PCR, and its TCRdb copy is limited to in-frame clones, with some not included. The sample yields roughly 330,000 clones, less than 85% seen once. The sequencing input was memory CD4+ T cells sorted from blood. All receptors derive from a man younger than 40 in good health. The CDR3 runs from the conserved cysteine through the conserved F or W. D genes are given only for firm matches. Expanded clones get a size class; other rows say once, few or many, or leave the size out.

TRBJ2-7 . TRBD2 TRBV30 TGTGCCTGGAGTGAATACGAGCGGGGGTACGAGCAGTACTTC CAWSEYERGYEQYF
TRBJ2-1 . TRBD2 TRBV5-4 TGTGCCAGCAGCATGGGACTAGCGGATAACAATGAGCAGTTCTTC CASSMGLADNNEQFF
TRBJ2-7 . TRBD2 TRBV27 TGTGCCAGCAGTTTAACCGGGACTAGCGTCTACGAGCAGTACTTC CASSLTGTSVYEQYF
TRBJ2-3 . . TRBV18 TGTGCCAGCTCACCAGACGGTAGAATCAAGGATACGCAGTATTTT CASSPDGRIKDTQYF
TRBJ2-7 . TRBD2 TRBV27 TGTGCCAGCAGTTTATCGGCGGGAGGATCCCACGAGCAGTACTTC CASSLSAGGSHEQYF
TRBJ2-1 few TRBD2 TRBV5-1 TGCGCCAGCAGCTTAGGGGTTGGGGCGGGAGGAGAGAATGAGCAGTTCTTC CASSLGVGAGGENEQFF
TRBJ1-1 . TRBD1 TRBV29-1 TGCAGCGTTAAGATTCGGGGACAGAGGGGAGAAGCTTTCTTT CSVKIRGQRGEAFF
TRBJ2-5 . TRBD2 TRBV7-2 TGTGCCAGCAGCTTGCAAGCGGGGCCTGATTCCCAGTACTTC CASSLQAGPDSQYF
TRBJ2-6 . . TRBV9 TGTGCCAGCAGCATAACCCCCGGAACGGGCCTCTCTGGGGCCAACGTCCTGACTTTC CASSITPGTGLSGANVLTF
TRBJ2-7 . . TRBV2 TGTGCCAGCAGGGTCTTTTCACACGAGCAGTACTTC CASRVFSHEQYF
TRBJ1-2 . . TRBV2 TGTGCCAGCAGTGTAGGGGAGAACTATGGCTACACCTTC CASSVGENYGYTF
TRBJ2-7 . TRBD1 TRBV5-4 TGTGCCAGCAGCTTAAGGGGGCTCTACGAGCAGTACTTC CASSLRGLYEQYF
TRBJ2-1 . . TRBV18 TGTGCCAGCTCGGGAGGGGGCAATGAGCAGTTCTTC CASSGGGNEQFF
TRBJ1-5 few TRBD1 TRBV28 TGTGCCAGCAGTTTCAGGGGACAGGGGGTTTCGGGCAATCAGCCCCAGCATTTT CASSFRGQGVSGNQPQHF
TRBJ2-1 many TRBD2 TRBV6-6 TGTGCCAGCAGTTACGACGGGACTAATAATGAGCAGTTCTTC CASSYDGTNNEQFF
TRBJ1-1 . . TRBV18 TGTGCCAGCTCATCAAGACTACGTCCTGAAGCTTTCTTT CASSSRLRPEAFF
TRBJ2-5 . . TRBV7-8 TGTGCCAGCAGCTTACCGGGGGTTGAGACCCAGTACTTC CASSLPGVETQYF
TRBJ2-3 . . TRBV7-9 TGTGCCAGCAGCTCCCGGAGAGAAAGGACGCAGTATTTT CASSSRRERTQYF
TRBJ2-3 once . TRBV7-8 TGTGCCAGCAGCTTAGAGGGGGGGCGAACAGATACGCAGTATTTT CASSLEGGRTDTQYF
TRBJ2-1 . TRBD1 TRBV5-1 TGCGCCAGCACGCAGGCGGGACAGGGTTATGAGCAGTTCTTC CASTQAGQGYEQFF
TRBJ1-2 few TRBD1 TRBV10-3 TGTGCCATCAGTTCACACCAGGGGGCAGGTTATGGCTACACCTTC CAISSHQGAGYGYTF
TRBJ2-3 . . TRBV27 TGTGCCAGCAGTCCAGGTAGCCACCTCACAGATACGCAGTATTTT CASSPGSHLTDTQYF
TRBJ2-6 . TRBD1 TRBV28 TGTGCCAGCAGTTCCGGACAGGGACTTTCTGGGGCCAACGTCCTGACTTTC CASSSGQGLSGANVLTF
TRBJ2-5 . . TRBV28 TGTGCCAGCGGAGTGGGAGGAGAGACCCAGTACTTC CASGVGGETQYF
TRBJ2-5 . . TRBV18 TGTGCCAGCTCACCAAATGGAGGGTACCAAGAGACCCAGTACTTC CASSPNGGYQETQYF
TRBJ2-2 . . TRBV5-1 TGCGCCAGCAGTAGGACGACAGGTAACACCGGGGAGCTGTTTTTT CASSRTTGNTGELFF
TRBJ2-2 . . TRBV5-1 TGCGCCAGCAGCTTGGACATCCTTAACGGGGAGCTGTTTTTT CASSLDILNGELFF
TRBJ2-3 once . TRBV7-2 TGTGCCAGCAGCCGAGGGGGGATCGGGTTCACAGATACGCAGTATTTT CASSRGGIGFTDTQYF
TRBJ1-5 . . TRBV27 TGTGCCAGCAGTACAGGGCGCGGGAGCAATCAGCCCCAGCATTTT CASSTGRGSNQPQHF
TRBJ1-1 . TRBD1 TRBV28 TGTGCCAGCAGTTTAACGACAGGGGGCTCCACTGAAGCTTTCTTT CASSLTTGGSTEAFF
TRBJ1-2 . . TRBV7-2 TGTGCCAGCAGCAAACAGGGTTCTGGCTACACCTTC CASSKQGSGYTF
TRBJ2-3 few . TRBV6-4 TGTGCCAGCAGTGACTGGGGGAGGTCAGATACGCAGTATTTT CASSDWGRSDTQYF
TRBJ2-7 . . TRBV5-1 TGCGCCAGCAGCCCCCTGCAGGGGGGTGGTTACGAGCAGTACTTC CASSPLQGGGYEQYF
TRBJ2-3 . . TRBV21-1 TGTGCCAGCGGACTCCCTTGGTATTTT CASGLPWYF
TRBJ2-7 few . TRBV28 TGTGCCAGCAGAGAGCCGGGAGTACGCGAGCAGTACTTC CASREPGVREQYF
TRBJ2-1 . TRBD2 TRBV7-6 TGTGCCAGCAGCCCTACTCCACAGACTAGCGGGAGTATAGATGAGCAGTTCTTC CASSPTPQTSGSIDEQFF
TRBJ2-3 once . TRBV30 TGTGCCTGGGGGTCGGGCGGGGGCCGCACAGATACGCAGTATTTT CAWGSGGGRTDTQYF
TRBJ2-4 once . TRBV7-8 TGTGCCAGCAGCCTCCCGCGTCGGGGGATGGCCAAAAACATTCAGTACTTC CASSLPRRGMAKNIQYF
TRBJ1-1 many . TRBV28 TGTGCCAGCAGTTTCCCCGGACGGATTGGGACTGAAGCTTTCTTT CASSFPGRIGTEAFF
TRBJ1-2 . . TRBV29-1 TGCAGCGTGAGCTTCCCATATGGCTACACCTTC CSVSFPYGYTF
TRBJ2-1 . TRBD1 TRBV11-2 TGTGCCAGCAGAGGGGGCACGTACAATGAGCAGTTCTTC CASRGGTYNEQFF